The entry below gives a single TCR beta chain sequence along with its context. V dropped 0 bases and J dropped 7; count of bases not matched to a gene: 9. Germline-derived CDR1 and CDR2 are LGHNA and YNFKEQ. CDR3 length: 17 residues. The data belong to a study of blood T cell repertoires in COVID-19. Sequencing used immunoSEQ multiplex PCR; TCRdb keeps in-frame clones, though not all of them. The table records about 220,000 clones, around four fifths of them present only once. The chain has TRBV4-2 and TRBJ1-6; 7 positions match TRBD1. The receptor comes from a woman aged 60-75 years who had recovered from COVID-19. The sequenced material came from peripheral blood. CDR3 in DNA: TGTGCCAGCAGCCAAGATACACAAAGGGGGCGGAATTCACCCCTCCACTTT. This codes for CASSQDTQRGRNSPLHF.